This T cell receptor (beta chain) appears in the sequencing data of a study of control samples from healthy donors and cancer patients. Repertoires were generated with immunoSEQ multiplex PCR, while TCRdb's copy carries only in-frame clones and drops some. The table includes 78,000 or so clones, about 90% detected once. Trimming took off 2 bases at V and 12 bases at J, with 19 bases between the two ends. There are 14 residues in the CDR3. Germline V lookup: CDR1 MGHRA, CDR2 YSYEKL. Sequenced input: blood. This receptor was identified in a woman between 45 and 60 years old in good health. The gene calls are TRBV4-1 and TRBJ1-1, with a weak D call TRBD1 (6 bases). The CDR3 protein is CASSQFPGRGSTFF. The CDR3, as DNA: TGCGCCAGCAGCCAATTCCCCGGGAGGGGGTCGACTTTCTTT.